Shown below are 15 T cell receptor beta chains from a single sample sequenced in a study of response to subunit inactivated influenza vaccine. Via MiXCR, TCRdb re-called the RT-PCR reads, giving one row per CDR3 protein. The sample gives some 160,000 distinct CDR3 sequences, under 13% of which show up once; around an eighth is in the top ten. The material sequenced was non-naive T cells sorted from PBMCs, taken roughly 46 days after vaccination. The source of these receptors is a man in his fifties who received an inactivated influenza vaccine.

This clonotype appeared a few times. The chain is built from TRBV6-2 or TRBV6-3 and TRBJ2-2; D call uncertain. With 2 bases removed from V and 5 bases from J, the gap between germline ends came to 12 bases. The CDR3 is 15 residues long. Looked up from germline, CDR1 is MNHEY and CDR2 is SVGEGT. The CDR3 loop reads CASSYAGLGTGELFF. Here the CDR3 DNA reads TGTGCCAGCAGTTACGCTGGATTAGGAACCGGGGAGCTGTTTTTT.

The gene calls are TRBV6-2 or TRBV6-3 and TRBJ2-5; D is perhaps TRBD2 (5 bases). Germline CDR1 is MNHEY and CDR2 is SVGEGT. V lost 6 bases, J lost 4 bases, and 12 bases lay in between. The CDR3 consists of 13 residues. The CDR3 DNA follows: TGTGCCAGCAGCCGCGGGTGGGGAGAGACCCAGTACTTC. This codes for CASSRGWGETQYF.

In its sample, this clonotype was seen many times. J is TRBJ2-1 and V is TRBV14; 8 bases are shared with TRBD1. Germline CDR1 SGHDN, CDR2 FVKESK. Trimming at V came to 6 bases and at J to 9 bases, leaving 7 bases not matched to a gene. This CDR3 has 13 amino acids. The CDR3 protein is CASRRTGSGEQFF. CDR3 bases: TGTGCCAGCAGGCGGACAGGGTCAGGTGAGCAGTTCTTC.

This clonotype came up many times. The chain's CDR3 is CASSSLPGTSGRYEQFF. CDR3 bases: TGTGCCAGCAGTAGCCTCCCCGGGACTAGCGGGAGGTATGAGCAGTTCTTC. The rearrangement joins TRBV9 to TRBJ2-1; 15 nucleotides line up with TRBD2. The CDR3 covers 17 residues. V shed 5 bases, J shed 8 bases, and the junction held 11 bases outside the gene matches. Germline CDR1 SGDLS, CDR2 YYNGEE.

This clonotype was seen only a few times. The chain employs TRBV28 and TRBJ1-1, with 7 bases fitting TRBD1. Germline CDR1 reads MDHEN; CDR2 reads SYDVKM. V lost 4 bases to trimming and J lost 1 base; unmatched junction nucleotides: 6. The CDR3 runs to 15 residues. The CDR3 sequence is CASSSPGTENTEAFF. DNA of the CDR3: TGTGCCAGCAGTTCGCCCGGGACAGAGAACACTGAAGCTTTCTTT. Based on the CDR3 plus reference TRBV28 and TRBJ1-1, the full variable domain is DVKVTQSSRYLVKRTGEKVFLECVQDMDHENMFWYRQDPGLGLRLIYFSYDVKMKEKGDIPEGYSVSREKKERFSLILESASTNQTSMYLCASSSPGTENTEAFFGQGTRLTVV.

The sample holds a few counts of this clonotype. The chain has TRBV12-3 or TRBV12-4 and TRBJ1-5; D call uncertain. The length of the CDR3 is 13 residues. V dropped 3 bases and J dropped 1 base, with 4 bases sitting between them. This CDR3 reads CASSLLSNQPQHF. CDR3 coding DNA: TGTGCCAGCAGTTTGTTGAGCAATCAGCCCCAGCATTTT.

This clonotype occurred a few times. V usage is TRBV6-2 or TRBV6-3 and J usage is TRBJ2-1, with 9 nucleotides matching TRBD2. Germline V CDR1 and CDR2: MNHEY, SVGEGT. The CDR3 length is 19 residues. The ends lost 4 bases at V and 0 bases at J; junction bases unmatched: 13. CDR3 region: CASSFRTSAIMSSYNEQFF. The DNA for the CDR3 is TGTGCCAGCAGTTTCCGGACTAGCGCAATCATGTCCTCCTACAATGAGCAGTTCTTC.

The V call is TRBV4-2, the J call TRBJ2-3, with D uncertain. V was shortened by 2 bases and J by 4 bases, with 7 bases between the two germline ends. The germline V gene has CDR1 LGHNA and CDR2 YNFKEQ. The CDR3 has 13 amino acids. CDR3 in amino acids: CASSQWLADTQYF. The CDR3 nucleotides read TGTGCCAGCAGCCAATGGCTAGCAGATACGCAGTATTTT.

This clonotype has only a few counts. J is TRBJ1-1 and V is TRBV6-5, with a weak D call TRBD1 (5 bases). V lost 4 bases to trimming and J lost 0 bases, with 15 bases between them. CDR1 is MNHEY and CDR2 is SVGAGI in the germline V gene. This CDR3 comprises 16 residues. The CDR3 DNA reads as TGTGCCAGCAGTTCCCGGACACTTACCTTGAACACTGAAGCTTTCTTT. Its protein product is CASSSRTLTLNTEAFF.

The chain employs TRBV6-1 and TRBJ2-3; 11 bases are a match to TRBD2. CDR3 size: 16 residues. Trimming removed 6 bases from V and 1 base from J; junction bases left unmatched: 6. Germline CDR1 MNHNS, CDR2 SASEGT. CDR3 DNA sequence: TGTGCCAGCAGCCTCCTAGCGGGGGGCGGCACAGATACGCAGTATTTT. Protein sequence: CASSLLAGGGTDTQYF.

The table lists this clonotype with a few counts. The genes are TRBV29-1 and TRBJ1-1; D not certain. V shed 4 bases and J shed 0 bases, with 18 bases lying between them. The CDR3 consists of 16 residues. Germline V gene sequence: CDR1 SQVTM, CDR2 ANQGSEA. The CDR3 DNA reads TGCAGCGTTGTATTATCTTTTGGGAGGATGAACACTGAAGCTTTCTTT. This translates into CSVVLSFGRMNTEAFF. The full variable domain, with the rest looked up from reference TRBV29-1 and TRBJ1-1, is SAVISQKPSRDICQRGTSLTIQCQVDSQVTMMFWYRQQPGQSLTLIATANQGSEATYESGFVIDKFPISRPNLTFSTLTVSNMSPEDSSIYLCSVVLSFGRMNTEAFFGQGTRLTVV.

This clonotype was seen many times. This chain connects TRBV30 to TRBJ2-7, with a weak D call TRBD2 (6 bases). This CDR3 has 13 amino acids. CDR1 and CDR2 (germline): GTSNPN, SVGIG (reference sequence). V was clipped by 3 bases and J by 6 bases, with 15 bases between them. DNA of the CDR3: TGTGCCTGGAGCAAAGGGACTCCCCGCGAGCAGTACTTC. Protein product: CAWSKGTPREQYF. The full variable domain, completed using reference TRBV30 and TRBJ2-7, is SQTIHQWPATLVQPVGSPLSLECTVEGTSNPNLYWYRQAAGRGLQLLFYSVGIGQISSEVPQNLSASRPQDRQFILSSKKLLLSDSGFYLCAWSKGTPREQYFGPGTRLTVT.

V is TRBV12-3 or TRBV12-4 and J is TRBJ1-2; 7 bases are a match to TRBD1. Trimming at V came to 4 bases and at J to 2 bases, leaving 7 bases not matched to a gene. The CDR3 has 15 amino acids. The CDR3 nucleotides read TGTGCCAGCAGTTCTAGGACAGGTGGGAACTATGGCTACACCTTC. This sequence encodes CASSSRTGGNYGYTF.

With regard to this clonotype: The junction differs from germline at one of its ends, possibly a read error. This chain joins TRBV6-1 and TRBJ1-5, with unresolved D. Germline loops: CDR1 MNHNS, CDR2 SASEGT. This CDR3 region has 13 residues. The CDR3 DNA is TGTGCCAGCAACGACGGATATACTCAGCACCAGCATTTT. Amino acids: CASNDGYTQHQHF.

There are many counts of this clonotype. V gene TRBV20-1 combines with J gene TRBJ1-1; TRBD1 agrees at 9 bases. The CDR3 is made up of 12 amino acids. Per germline, CDR1 DFQATT and CDR2 SNEGSKA (reference sequence). Germline trimming cut 6 bases from V and 4 bases from J; bases unmatched to any gene: 3. CDR3 sequence: CSARTGVTEAFF. DNA for the CDR3: TGCAGTGCGCGGACAGGGGTCACTGAAGCTTTCTTT.